This T cell receptor (beta chain) derives from a study of blood T cell repertoires in COVID-19. Assay: immunoSEQ multiplex PCR; the TCRdb copy retains only in-frame clones and omits some. The sample holds a few hundred thousand clones; over 75% are singletons and the top ten take around 4.6%. V lost 6 bases and J 7 bases, leaving 15 bases between the germline ends. The CDR3 totals 13 residues. CDR1 and CDR2 from the germline V gene are MNHEY and SVGEGT. This chain joins TRBV6-2 or TRBV6-3 and TRBJ1-2, with D possibly TRBD1 on 5 matching bases. The receptor was derived from a man between 25 and 39 years old who had recovered from COVID-19. The sequenced sample consisted of PBMCs or T cells enriched from blood (not recorded which). The CDR3 sequence: CASSDGQGGGYTF. The CDR3 DNA reads TGTGCCAGCAGCGACGGCCAGGGAGGTGGCTACACCTTC.